This T cell receptor beta chain was sequenced during a study of blood T cells in healthy people across ages. This clonotype was counted between two and nine times. A J-beta primer mix and a sample-barcoded 5' primer were used in a second PCR of roughly 7 to 12 cycles. TCRdb reprocessed the 5' RACE reads with MiXCR, giving one entry per CDR3 protein. The table has 800,000 to 950,000 distinct CDR3 sequences, under 40% seen once. Per individual sample, total RNA of at least 5 micrograms was extracted. CDR1 LNHNV and CDR2 YYDKDF come from the germline V gene (reference sequence). The CDR3 sequence is 14 residues long. Trimming pared 8 bases from V and 0 bases from J, leaving 13 bases between.

This clonotype was obtained from a man younger than 35 in good health. The genes are TRBV15 and TRBJ1-1, with a weak D call TRBD1 (5 bases). Source material: blood. CDR3 region: CATQMGGMNTEAFF. CDR3 in DNA: TGTGCCACCCAAATGGGGGGTATGAACACTGAAGCTTTCTTT.